Listed here is a single TCR beta chain. The sample belongs to a study of CD8+ T cells in alopecia areata. Across the whole study: Treated individuals took tofacitinib by mouth, 5 to 10 mg twice daily.

RNA, once extracted, was reverse transcribed into cDNA for use as the sequencing template. Produced via immunoSEQ multiplex PCR; TCRdb's table is partial and in-frame only. Of over 200,000 clones listed, 50% to 60% are singletons. Germline values: CDR1 MNHNS, CDR2 SASEGT. V gave up 8 bases and J gave up 8 bases, with 15 bases separating them. The CDR3 is made up of 13 amino acids. The TCR sequence derives from a human donor with alopecia areata. The chain has TRBV6-1 and TRBJ1-4, with D uncertain. Sequenced material: CD4+ T cells sorted from blood, taken at week 0. The CDR3 here is CASCLGFQEKLFF. In DNA, the CDR3 is TGTGCCAGCTGTTTGGGATTTCAGGAAAAACTGTTTTTT.